This record looks at one TCR beta chain sequence and its context. Its specificity is not known. Each cell subset's genomic DNA was divided evenly among several immunoSEQ plates. TCRdb's table, derived via immunoSEQ multiplex PCR, lists solely in-frame clones and lacks some. The data contain roughly 600,000 clones, roughly 98% of them singletons. These data are taken from a study of shared clonotypes between healthy human individuals. Study results and caveats: Even with large depth, rarefaction showed that sorted-subset sequencing was incomplete. Generally, naive subsets (rather than memory subsets) showed larger estimated richness. Non-shared clonotypes displayed generation probabilities falling below those of clonotypes present in all four donors.

Naive CD8 cells were CD45RO-negative, positively selected for CCR7, excluding terminally differentiated effector memory CD45RA+ cells. Germline-derived CDR1 and CDR2 are MNHEY and SVGAGI. V was trimmed by 6 bases and J by 1 base, leaving 10 bases between them. CDR3 length equals 14 residues. The chain has TRBV6-5 and TRBJ2-1; the D gene is possibly TRBD2 (5 bases). The origin of this receptor is a man aged 30 to 45 in good health. The sequenced sample consisted of naive CD8+ T cells sorted from blood. CDR3 loop: CASSNGMSYNEQFF. For the CDR3, the DNA is TGTGCCAGCAGCAACGGGATGTCCTACAATGAGCAGTTCTTC.